The 13 T cell receptor beta chains given below trace back to one sample, sequenced in a study of blood T cell repertoires in COVID-19. Assay: immunoSEQ multiplex PCR; the TCRdb copy retains only in-frame clones and omits some. Among around 250,000 clones listed, around 81% were seen once. Sequencing was performed on peripheral blood. All receptors come from a man in his fifties or sixties with active or convalescent COVID-19.

The genes are TRBV19 and TRBJ2-2; 8 bases align to TRBD2. The CDR3 consists of 16 residues. Germline values: CDR1 LNHDA, CDR2 SQIVND (reference sequence). V shed 5 bases, J shed 2 bases, and the junction held 7 bases outside the gene matches. The CDR3 nucleotides read TGTGCCAGTAGTGCCTTCGCGGGGGGAAACACCGGGGAGCTGTTTTTT. Translated, it gives CASSAFAGGNTGELFF.

This chain uses TRBV6-4 with TRBJ2-1, with 16 bases that match TRBD2. The germline CDR1 and CDR2 sequences are MRHNA and SNTAGT. CDR3 length: 18 amino acids. The trim removed 9 bases at V and 5 bases at J, leaving 13 bases unmatched. The CDR3 region is CASFEGLAGGDVHNEQFF. For the CDR3, the DNA is TGTGCCAGTTTTGAGGGACTAGCGGGGGGGGACGTTCACAATGAGCAGTTCTTC.

J is TRBJ1-5 and V is TRBV2; 7 bases match TRBD1. V was pared by 6 bases and J by 3 bases, with 8 bases of the junction left unmatched. Looked up from germline, CDR1 is SNHLY and CDR2 is FYNNEI. CDR3 size: 15 residues. The CDR3, as DNA: TGTGCCAGCAGCGCGGACAGGTTCAACAATCAGCCCCAGCATTTT. Protein: CASSADRFNNQPQHF. The full variable domain, rest sourced from reference TRBV2 and TRBJ1-5, is EPEVTQTPSHQVTQMGQEVILRCVPISNHLYFYWYRQILGQKVEFLVSFYNNEISEKSEIFDDQFSVERPDGSNFTLKIRSTKLEDSAMYFCASSADRFNNQPQHFGDGTRLSIL.

The chain combines TRBV5-4 with TRBJ2-3; 7 bases match TRBD2. Germline V gene data show CDR1 as SGHNT and CDR2 as YYREEE (reference sequence). J gave up 8 bases and V 2 bases, and 14 bases lay outside the gene matches. The CDR3 is 16 residues long. CDR3 sequence reads: CASSLQRGLSTGTQYF. CDR3 nucleotides: TGTGCCAGCAGCTTACAGCGGGGCCTGTCGACCGGTACGCAGTATTTT. The entire variable domain, with the rest obtained from reference TRBV5-4 and TRBJ2-3, is as follows: ETGVTQSPTHLIKTRGQQVTLRCSSQSGHNTVSWYQQALGQGPQFIFQYYREEENGRGNFPPRFSGLQFPNYSSELNVNALELDDSALYLCASSLQRGLSTGTQYFGPGTRLTVL.

The chain couples TRBV10-1 to TRBJ1-2, with a weak D call TRBD1 (5 bases). Trimming stripped 6 bases from V and 4 bases from J, with 18 bases between. This CDR3 is built from 15 residues. From germline, CDR1 is WNHNN and CDR2 SYGVQD (reference sequence). The DNA for the CDR3 is TGCGCCAGCAGCTCCCCCGGGGGGGTTGGCTATGGCTACACCTTC. Translated, it gives CASSSPGGVGYGYTF.

V usage is TRBV11-3 and J usage is TRBJ2-3; TRBD2 matches at 10 bases. CDR1 and CDR2 (germline): SGHNT, YENEEA. CDR3 size: 16 residues. The V segment lost 3 bases and the J segment 2 bases; nucleotides outside the gene matches: 5. As DNA, the CDR3 is TGTGCCAGCAGCTTCTCTAGCGGGGGCCACACAGATACGCAGTATTTT. It is translated as CASSFSSGGHTDTQYF.

The table lists this clone with a few counts. V gene TRBV5-1 combines with J gene TRBJ2-7, with D possibly being TRBD2 (5 bases). CDR1 and CDR2 from the germline V gene are SGHRS and YFSETQ. V lost 3 bases and J 5 bases, leaving 15 bases between the germline ends. This CDR3 comprises 14 residues. The CDR3, as DNA: TGCGCCAGCAGCTCCGCCGGGGTAGCCCACGAGCAGTACTTC. Protein product: CASSSAGVAHEQYF.

The gene calls are TRBV6-5 and TRBJ1-2; 7 nucleotides line up with TRBD1. J lost 4 bases, V lost 3 bases, and 5 bases had no gene match. CDR1 is MNHEY and CDR2 is SVGAGI in the germline V gene. The CDR3 has 14 amino acids. The CDR3 DNA sequence: TGTGCCAGCAGTTATGTGGCAGGGGGCTATGGCTACACCTTC. Encoded protein: CASSYVAGGYGYTF.

The chain joins TRBV7-6 to TRBJ2-1, with TRBD2 identical over 9 bases. In germline, CDR1 is SGHVS, CDR2 FNYEAQ. The CDR3 consists of 14 residues. Trimming removed 1 base from V and 8 bases from J; junction bases left unmatched: 3. DNA for the CDR3: TGTGCCAGCAGCTTAGGCGGGGGGGCCTATGAGCAGTTCTTC. Its translation is CASSLGGGAYEQFF.

The V and J genes are TRBV6-5 and TRBJ2-1; D remains ambiguous. Between the trimmed V and J ends, which lost 6 bases and 0 bases, there was a span of 12 bases. Germline CDR1 is MNHEY and CDR2 is SVGAGI. The CDR3 is made up of 15 amino acids. CDR3 nucleotide sequence: TGTGCCAGCAGCCCGGTAGCCTACTCCTACAATGAGCAGTTCTTC. This encodes CASSPVAYSYNEQFF.

The chain combines TRBV10-3 with TRBJ1-1, with D perhaps matching TRBD1 (5 bases). The length of the CDR3 is 14 residues. The V end lost 8 bases, the J end lost 0 bases, and 13 bases lay between the germline ends. Germline lookup yields CDR1 ENHRY and CDR2 SYGVKD. CDR3: CAIAPIGVNTEAFF. CDR3 nucleotide sequence: TGTGCCATCGCCCCTATAGGGGTGAACACTGAAGCTTTCTTT.

The J gene is TRBJ1-2, the V gene TRBV29-1; D not resolved. Germline loops: CDR1 SQVTM, CDR2 ANQGSEA. The CDR3 contains 14 residues. The V end was cut by 3 bases, the J end by 0 bases, with 11 bases between. The CDR3 bases are TGCAGCGTTGATGCCGCCGGTACTAACTATGGCTACACCTTC. Translating gives CSVDAAGTNYGYTF.

In its sample, this clone was seen once. J is TRBJ2-5 and V is TRBV13; 7 nucleotides line up with TRBD1. This CDR3 spans 13 amino acids. The germline V gene encodes CDR1 PRHDT and CDR2 FYEKMQ (reference sequence). Trimming cost V 5 bases and J 3 bases; bases outside gene matches: 3. The CDR3, as DNA: TGTGCCAGCAGCGGCCAGGGGGAAGAGACCCAGTACTTC. It yields the protein CASSGQGEETQYF.